This TCR beta chain was profiled in a study of molecular identifiers for immune sequencing clone quantification. TCRdb analysed the PCR reads with MiXCR anew, one entry per CDR3 protein. The data show approximately 590,000 distinct CDR3 sequences, 25% seen once. On this clonotype itself: Its antigen is not identified.

V lost 0 bases, J lost 4 bases, and 13 bases lay in between. Germline-derived CDR1 and CDR2 are SGDLS and YYNGEE. The CDR3 has 15 amino acids. Naive CD8 sequencing libraries were generated from approximately 20,000 to 1,000,000 sorted cells, with 10%, 30% or 50% RNA as input. Naive CD8 T cells were sorted, and the gate applied was CD8+CD4-CCR7+CD45RA+. Overall study findings and caveats: Clones with over 20 RNA copies captured over 97% of effector molecules but under 1% of naive ones.

This sequence joins TRBV9 and TRBJ1-1; possible D gene TRBD1, 5 bases. Material for sequencing was naive CD8+ T cells from blood, with Jurkat cell RNA spiked in. Subset: FACS-sorted CD8+CD4-CCR7+CD45RA+ naive T cells. The sequence was obtained from a human donor in good health. Some libraries in this study had Jurkat cell RNA spiked in. CDR3 bases: TGTGCCAGCAGCGTAGTGGGGCAGGGTGGCACTGAAGCTTTCTTT. It is translated as CASSVVGQGGTEAFF.